A selection of T cell receptor beta chains follows, all from one sample in a study of blood T cell repertoires in COVID-19. Data came from immunoSEQ multiplex PCR; TCRdb stores just in-frame clones and leaves some out. In the table there are over 85,000 clones, approximately 86% of which are singletons. Sequenced: peripheral blood. The receptors originated from a human donor in a cohort sampled during active COVID-19. CDR3s include the opening cysteine and the closing phenylalanine or tryptophan. D genes are given only for firm matches. Clone size is given for some rows only: seen once, a few or many times, or a class if the clone is expanded.

v_gene	abundance	j_gene	d_gene	CDR3nt	CDR3aa
TRBV27	-	TRBJ2-3	-	TGTGCCAGCAGGTACACAGATACGCAGTATTTT	CASRYTDTQYF
TRBV19	-	TRBJ2-3	-	TGTGCCAGTATGAACCCCGCCCCGGGGGGCACAGATACGCAGTATTTT	CASMNPAPGGTDTQYF
TRBV6-6	-	TRBJ1-2	-	TGTGCCACCCTTGAACGGTTTCGTCTCCATGGCTACACCTTC	CATLERFRLHGYTF
TRBV9	-	TRBJ2-7	TRBD2	TGTGCCAGCAGCGCTAGGACTAGCGGCCTTCGGGGGGAGCAGTACTTC	CASSARTSGLRGEQYF
TRBV13	-	TRBJ2-5	-	TGTGCCAGCAGCTTAAGCGGACGGACCATTCAAGAGACCCAGTACTTC	CASSLSGRTIQETQYF
TRBV27	-	TRBJ1-2	-	TGTGCCAGCAGTTTCGCGGGACTGAACTATGGCTACACCTTC	CASSFAGLNYGYTF
TRBV6-5	-	TRBJ1-2	-	TGTGCCAGCAGTTACTCCCAGGGGTCGCCCTATGGCTACACCTTC	CASSYSQGSPYGYTF
TRBV4-1	-	TRBJ2-7	TRBD2	TGCGCCAGCAGCCAAAACCCCCTAGCGGGCGCCGAGCAGTACTTC	CASSQNPLAGAEQYF
TRBV5-1	-	TRBJ2-1	TRBD2	TGCGCCAGCGGCACAGCGGGAGTTGGCGATGAGCAGTTCTTC	CASGTAGVGDEQFF
TRBV5-4	-	TRBJ2-2	-	TGTGCCAGCCGGGGGGCGGGACCGAACACCGGGGAGCTGTTTTTT	CASRGAGPNTGELFF
TRBV3-1/TRBV3-2	-	TRBJ2-1	-	TGTGCCAGCAGCCAAGATACGACGGAAAGGAGGCAGTTCTTC	CASSQDTTERRQFF
TRBV4-3	-	TRBJ2-3	TRBD2	TGCGCCAGCAGACTGGCGGGGGGGCAGACAGATACGCAGTATTTT	CASRLAGGQTDTQYF
TRBV5-4	-	TRBJ2-5	TRBD1	TGTGCCAGCAGGCCGCCGGGACAGGGGTGGGAGACCCAGTACTTC	CASRPPGQGWETQYF
TRBV27	-	TRBJ1-2	-	TGTGCCAGCAGTTACAGGGTGGGGTCCAACTATGGCTACACCTTC	CASSYRVGSNYGYTF
TRBV3-1/TRBV3-2	-	TRBJ2-5	-	TGTGCCAGCAGCCGAATCCGGACAACCGTGTTGGACTTC	CASSRIRTTVLDF
TRBV5-1	-	TRBJ1-5	-	TGCGCCAGCAGCTTGGGCGGGGCCCGGGGGATAAAGAGCAATCAGCCCCAGCATTTT	CASSLGGARGIKSNQPQHF
TRBV29-1	-	TRBJ2-7	-	TGCAGCGTTACGACAGGATACGAGCAGTACTTC	CSVTTGYEQYF
TRBV6-4	-	TRBJ2-2	TRBD1	TGTGCCAGCAGGGAGACAGGGGCGCTTCGGTTCACCGGGGAGCTGTTTTTT	CASRETGALRFTGELFF
TRBV9	-	TRBJ1-1	-	TGTGCCAGTGAAGGGAGGACGGGGCGGGAGCCCGGACAGAACACTGAAGCTTTCTTT	CASEGRTGREPGQNTEAFF
TRBV5-4	once	TRBJ2-7	TRBD1	TGTGCCAGCAGCTGGACAGGGGGCTACGAGCAGTACTTC	CASSWTGGYEQYF
TRBV7-9	-	TRBJ2-1	TRBD1	TGTGCCAGCAGCTTAGGGAAGAACTGGGACAGAAACAATGAGCAGTTCTTC	CASSLGKNWDRNNEQFF
TRBV9	-	TRBJ2-7	TRBD1	TGTGCCAGCAGCGGGGGACAGCGCTCCTACGAGCAGTACTTC	CASSGGQRSYEQYF
TRBV29-1	-	TRBJ2-7	-	TGCAGCGTTGAACGGGCGTGGGGGCGGTACGAGCAGTACTTC	CSVERAWGRYEQYF
TRBV5-1	-	TRBJ2-4	-	TGCGCCAGCAGCTTGGGCAGGCTAGCCAAAAACATTCAGTACTTC	CASSLGRLAKNIQYF
TRBV3-1/TRBV3-2	-	TRBJ2-7	-	TGTACCAGCAGCCAAGACCCTGGAGAGAACGGGGACGAGCAGTACTTC	CTSSQDPGENGDEQYF
TRBV7-3	-	TRBJ2-1	-	TGTGCCAGCAGCTTAGCTACCATTTCCTACAATGAGCAGTTCTTC	CASSLATISYNEQFF
TRBV10-2	-	TRBJ1-1	-	TGCGCCAGCAGGACAGCGAGTACTGAAGCTTTCTTT	CASRTASTEAFF
TRBV29-1	-	TRBJ2-5	-	TGCAGCGTTGAACGGGTAGGACAAGAGACCCAGTACTTC	CSVERVGQETQYF
TRBV5-1	-	TRBJ2-2	TRBD2	TGCGCCAGCAGCTTGGTCCCTAGCGGGAGTAAGACCGGGGAGCTGTTTTTT	CASSLVPSGSKTGELFF
TRBV28	-	TRBJ2-7	TRBD2	TGTGCCAGCAGTTTGGGACTAGCGGGAACGTACGAGCAGTACTTC	CASSLGLAGTYEQYF
TRBV7-9	-	TRBJ2-1	-	TGTGCCAGCAGCCGATCGCGGGACCAGCAAATAAATGAGCAGTTCTTC	CASSRSRDQQINEQFF
TRBV7-8	-	TRBJ1-5	-	TGTGCCAGCAGCTCAATAACAGGGATCCCCCAGCATTTT	CASSSITGIPQHF
TRBV6-2/TRBV6-3	-	TRBJ2-3	TRBD2	TGTGCCAGCAGTTACGGGTCTAGCGGTCGGCTCCGCACAGATACGCAGTATTTT	CASSYGSSGRLRTDTQYF
TRBV27	-	TRBJ1-2	-	TGTGCCAGCAGTTTATCCCTCGGGATCTATGGCTACACCTTC	CASSLSLGIYGYTF
TRBV30	-	TRBJ1-6	-	TGTGCCTGGCGGGGCTATAATTCACCCCTCCACTTT	CAWRGYNSPLHF
TRBV4-3	-	TRBJ2-2	-	TGCGCCAGCAGCAAGATCGCGGTCGGGGAGCTGTTTTTT	CASSKIAVGELFF
TRBV5-6	-	TRBJ1-2	-	TGTGCCAGCAGAAGGACACCCTGGGGCTACACCTTC	CASRRTPWGYTF
TRBV27	once	TRBJ2-7	TRBD1	TGTGCCAGCAGACCCTTCGGACAGGGGGCCTCCTACGAGCAGTACTTC	CASRPFGQGASYEQYF
TRBV6-5	-	TRBJ2-7	-	TGTGCCAGCAAAACCACAGGGACAGAGCAGTACTTC	CASKTTGTEQYF
TRBV3-1/TRBV3-2	-	TRBJ2-3	-	TGTGCCAGCAGCCAAAGGGCAGGGAGCACAGATACGCAGTATTTT	CASSQRAGSTDTQYF
TRBV3-1/TRBV3-2	few	TRBJ2-7	TRBD2	TGTGCCAGCAGCCAAGGATTTAGCGGGACTACCTACGAGCAGTACTTC	CASSQGFSGTTYEQYF
TRBV11-1	-	TRBJ2-7	TRBD1	TGTGCCAGCAGCCGTACAGGGGGTCTCCTGACCTACGAGCAGTACTTC	CASSRTGGLLTYEQYF
TRBV7-5	-	TRBJ2-3	-	TGTGCCAGAAGCTTGGATCAAACAAGGACTAGCGGGGAGGGCACAGATACGCAGTATTTT	CARSLDQTRTSGEGTDTQYF
TRBV19	-	TRBJ1-2	-	TGTGCCAGTAGTCTCGGGGGTAACTATGGCTACACCTTC	CASSLGGNYGYTF
TRBV5-4	-	TRBJ1-1	-	TGTGCCAGCAGCTTACAGGGATCGGACACTGAAGCTTTCTTT	CASSLQGSDTEAFF